This T cell receptor beta chain was captured by sequencing in a study of T cell responses to AZD1222 COVID-19 vaccine. For the study at large: Analyses pooled second doses at about 4 or about 12 weeks. General study findings and limits: Possibly, clonal diversity was underestimated; donors were largely white British and included more females. Spike-specific TCR breadth and depth both grew after two AZD1222 doses.

To note about this clone: Its antigen is unidentified.

Sequencing was performed with immunoSEQ multiplex PCR; in TCRdb, only in-frame clones are kept and a portion is missing. Of under 150,000 clones detected, roughly 90% appear once; the ten largest clones hold about 3%. Source: peripheral blood, taken on day 0 of AZD1222 vaccination. This sequence was found in an adult in good health.

The CDR3 nucleotides are TGTGCCAGCAGCTCCTCCGTGCCAGTCTCTCTAACCTTC. The encoded protein is CASSSSVPVSLTF. The chain recombines TRBV27 with TRBJ1-2; no definite D call. CDR3 length: 13 amino acids. With 6 bases removed from V and 14 bases from J, the gap between germline ends came to 22 bases. Germline V gives CDR1 MNHEY, CDR2 SMNVEV (reference sequence).